This T cell receptor beta chain was captured by sequencing in a study of graft-versus-host responses after intestinal transplantation (dated by TCRdb to the early 2020s). Some background on the complete study: Recipients received multivisceral, liver-intestinal, or isolated intestinal transplants. Donor T cell macrochimerism was defined as a peak of at least 4% donor T cells among recipient peripheral blood mononuclear cells. A cohort of about 26 intestinal transplant recipients, including one retransplant, was enrolled, and 3 patients lacking pretransplant specimens were excluded. After intestinal transplantation, graft-versus-host and host-versus-graft alloreactive T cell clones in the graft, circulation and bone marrow were tracked using bulk TCR-beta CDR3 sequencing. Rather than going through the commercial service, samples from three later patients were sequenced in-house on an Illumina MiSeq and processed with MiXCR. To identify alloreactive clones, pre-transplant mixed lymphocyte reaction products were sequenced and then compared with unstimulated pre-transplant donor and recipient T cells. Every recipient was given anti-thymocyte globulin induction, then maintenance tacrolimus and steroids for about three years.

The library was obtained by the immunoSEQ multiplex PCR assay. For most patients, genomic DNA was isolated with the Qiagen DNeasy Blood and Tissue Kit and sent frozen to Adaptive Biotechnologies for TCR sequencing. Adaptive Biotechnologies carried out high-throughput TCR-beta CDR3 sequencing of genomic DNA for most patients. Per the original workflow: Adaptive's ImmunoSEQ software was the source of the TCR sequencing data for about 18 patients, while three other patients were processed with MiXCR and VDJtools. To correct CD4 versus CD8 sorting errors, any sequence found in both subsets at a frequency ratio below 5:1 was removed. Because the origin of CDR3 nucleotide sequences shared between donor and recipient could not be assigned, those sequences were removed. Alloreactive clones required at least 2-fold expansion over unstimulated cells and minimum CFSE-low frequency of 0.002% (template counts) or 0.001% (read counts). Clones detected in sequenced pre-transplant spleen, lymph node, or MLR CFSE-low populations of the donor or recipient were defined as mappable. Cumulative frequency of alloreactive clones was calculated as a percentage of all sequences weighted by copy number. The table was pulled from immuneACCESS by TCRdb, which kept in-frame rearrangements only. Such tables lose some clones; where checked, under half of the loss comes from unresolved V genes, and the rest has no known cause. V, J and clone size derive from that table, while D and trimming were established from the DNA sequence. The sample records about 51,000 clones, roughly nine tenths of which are singletons. The ten top clones hold 0.62% of the sample.

Comments on this clone: This clone's antigen is unknown. Per-base qualities were not stored, and no clone one base away is much larger.

Points the paper makes about the study in general: High GvH to HvG T cell clonal ratios were observed in the allografts of patients with donor T cell macrochimerism. Early after transplant, peak levels of circulating GvH clones were associated with declines in HvG clones. The relatively low number and heterogeneity of intestinal transplant patients limited the conclusions. GvH clones were detected in recipient bone marrow, and some appeared earlier in ileal mucosa or blood, consistent with an intestinal mucosal origin.

What the time point label conveys for this sample: cells obtained before transplantation from donor or recipient. CD3+CD4+ and CD3+CD8+ populations were FACS-sorted from unstimulated pre-transplant donor and recipient cells taken from spleen or lymph nodes. V is clipped by 6 bases and J by 4 bases, and the sequence between their germline boundaries is 7 bases long. The CDR3, cysteine through phenylalanine, is 11 amino acids long. Of the read, only the CDR3 DNA is kept; its 33 bases are in frame from base 1. Based on the germline V gene, the CDR1 and CDR2 sequences are MGHDK and SYGVNS. Sequenced here: unstimulated CD4+ T cells sorted from spleen or lymph node cells, sampled before transplant. The V gene is TRBV25-1 and the J gene is TRBJ2-7, with TRBD1 tentatively as D gene (5 bases match). The receptor's source is a human donor who was the organ donor for an intestinal transplant. The nucleotide sequence is TGTGCCAGCAGGACAGCTTACGAGCAGTACTTC. This translates into CASRTAYEQYF.